Below are 21 T cell receptor beta chains sequenced from a single sample in a study of circulating tumor DNA in untreated peripheral T-cell lymphoma. Libraries were prepared by immunoSEQ multiplex PCR; TCRdb keeps only in-frame clonotypes and omits some of them. The sample has thousands of clones; 60% to 80% are singletons. Sequencing was performed on tumor tissue. All receptors derive from a human donor with peripheral T-cell lymphoma.

On this clone itself: One end of the junction varies from germline; a read error may be responsible. This rearrangement joins TRBV6-7 to TRBJ1-1; no reliable D call. TRBV6-7 is given ORF status, its function remaining uncertain. The CDR3 is 15 residues long. The CDR3 sequence is CASNYKAAMNTEAFF. The CDR3 nucleotides read TGTGCCAGCAATTACAAGGCGGCGATGAACACTGAAGCTTTCTTT.

V usage is TRBV28 and J usage is TRBJ1-6, with D unresolved. Germline CDR1 is MDHEN and CDR2 is SYDVKM. V was trimmed by 6 bases and J by 6 bases, leaving 15 bases between them. This CDR3 region has 15 residues. CDR3 coding DNA: TGTGCCAGCAGCGGTTCGGAACGGCTTAATTCACCCCTCCACTTT. This translates into CASSGSERLNSPLHF.

CDR3 in amino acids: CASSSYRDLMRKKSYEQYF. The CDR3 DNA reads as TGTGCCAGCAGTTCCTACCGCGATTTGATGAGAAAAAAATCCTACGAGCAGTACTTC. The chain carries TRBV6-8 and TRBJ2-7, with D hard to call. The CDR3 contains 19 residues. Germline values: CDR1 MNHGY, CDR2 SAAAGT. The V gene lost 4 bases and the J gene lost 1 base, with 26 bases spanning the gap.

This clone was seen once. The chain is built from TRBV6-8 and TRBJ1-5; 7 bases match TRBD1. Germline CDR1 is MNHGY and CDR2 is SAAAGT. With 2 bases clipped from V and 15 bases from J, the junction kept 10 bases outside the gene matches. The CDR3 runs 13 residues. CDR3 DNA: TGTGCCAGCAGTTACGGGACGACAGGGATGGGGCATTTT. It is translated as CASSYGTTGMGHF.

Judged by abundance, this clone is large. The chain carries TRBV19 and TRBJ1-1; a weak D match, TRBD1 (5 bases). Germline V gene data show CDR1 as LNHDA and CDR2 as SQIVND (reference sequence). V lost 0 bases and J lost 10, with 9 bases in between. The CDR3 spans 12 residues. As DNA, the CDR3 is TGTGCCAGTAGTATAGATGGGGGGGGAGCTTTCTTT. Translation: CASSIDGGGAFF.

The chain joins TRBV10-2 to TRBJ2-3; 8 nucleotides agree with TRBD1. After removal of 6 bases from V and 7 bases from J, the junction contained 9 bases not matched to a gene. Germline CDR1 reads WSHSY; CDR2 reads SAAADI. The CDR3 contains 14 residues. CDR3 region: CASSGQGEVNTQYF. As DNA, the CDR3 is TGCGCCAGCAGCGGACAGGGTGAGGTTAATACGCAGTATTTT.

The chain is built from TRBV6-8 and TRBJ2-6; D remains ambiguous. Germline V gene data show CDR1 as MNHGY and CDR2 as SAAAGT. CDR3 length: 15 residues. V lost 7 bases and J lost 0, with 10 bases in between. The CDR3, as DNA: TGTGCCAGCACCCCACACCACTCTGGGGCCAACGTCCTGACTTTC. It translates to CASTPHHSGANVLTF.

There are a few counts of this clone. J is TRBJ1-4 and V is TRBV18, with D possibly matching TRBD1 (5 bases). The CDR3 loop spans 13 amino acids. Germline CDR1 KGHSH, CDR2 LQKENI. Trimming took 0 bases from V and 8 from J, leaving 7 bases between them. The CDR3 coding sequence is TGTGCCAGCTCACCACCAGGGGAAGAAAAACTGTTTTTT. It yields the protein CASSPPGEEKLFF.

The V call is TRBV6-8, the J call TRBJ1-6, with TRBD1 matching over 8 bases. Trimming cost V 4 bases and J 10 bases; bases outside gene matches: 12. The CDR3 spans 16 residues. Germline V gene data show CDR1 as MNHGY and CDR2 as SAAAGT. The DNA of the CDR3 is TGTGCCAGCAGTTCTCCAGGACAGGGTAGAGGCTCACCCCTCCACTTT. Encoded protein: CASSSPGQGRGSPLHF.

Comment on this clone: The junction and the germline gene differ at one end; a read error may be behind it. The chain recombines TRBV5-1 with TRBJ2-1, with 9 bases lining up with TRBD2. The CDR3 has 16 amino acids. Germline CDR1 and CDR2: SGHRS and YFSETQ. CDR3 protein: CASSLLAGADYNEQFF. The CDR3 DNA follows: TGCGCCAGTAGCTTATTAGCGGGGGCCGACTACAATGAGCAGTTCTTC.

Here the CDR3 reads CASSVGQGGSPLHF. DNA for the CDR3: TGCGCCAGCAGCGTGGGACAGGGAGGATCACCCCTCCACTTT. V is TRBV5-1 and J is TRBJ1-6; 9 positions agree with TRBD1. After removal of 4 bases from V and 10 bases from J, the junction contained 6 bases not matched to a gene. CDR1 is SGHRS, CDR2 YFSETQ, per germline. The CDR3 sequence is 14 residues long.

The chain combines TRBV11-3 with TRBJ2-1; 7 bases agree with TRBD1. This CDR3 comprises 16 residues. Germline V gene data show CDR1 as SGHNT and CDR2 as YENEEA. Trimming at V came to 5 bases and at J to 5 bases, leaving 12 bases not matched to a gene. This CDR3 is CASSPRSGTVDNEQFF. CDR3 in DNA: TGTGCCAGCAGCCCCCGCTCTGGGACAGTGGACAATGAGCAGTTCTTC.

Details on this clone: The junction differs from germline at one of its ends, possibly a read error. The rearrangement joins TRBV28 to TRBJ2-3; D perhaps matches TRBD2 (7 bases). The CDR3 is made up of 16 amino acids. Germline-derived CDR1 and CDR2 are MDHEN and SYDVKM. DNA for the CDR3: TGTGCCAGCAGTTTAGTAGGGGGGGCCGAAGCAGATACACAGTATTTT. It is translated as CASSLVGGAEADTQYF.

J is TRBJ2-7 and V is TRBV28, with D perhaps matching TRBD1 (6 bases). The CDR3 contains 15 residues. Germline V gene lookup returns CDR1 MDHEN and CDR2 SYDVKM. V gave up 7 bases and J gave up 7 bases, with 23 bases separating them. The DNA for the CDR3 is TGTGCCAGCACCACCCATTCCCAGGGGATGAGGGAGCAGTACTTC. Translation: CASTTHSQGMREQYF.

This clone was picked up one time. The chain employs TRBV7-2 and TRBJ1-4; a possible D gene is TRBD1 (5 bases). The CDR3 is made up of 16 amino acids. Germline values: CDR1 SGHTA, CDR2 FQGNSA. Trimming removed 5 bases at V and 0 bases at J, with 13 bases between. DNA for the CDR3: TGTGCCAGCAGCAAAGGGACGGTGACAACTAATGAAAAACTGTTTTTT. It encodes CASSKGTVTTNEKLFF.

V gene TRBV6-8 combines with J gene TRBJ2-2, with D possibly TRBD1 on 5 matching bases. The germline gives CDR1 MNHGY, CDR2 SAAAGT. The length of the CDR3 is 13 residues. Trimming shortened V by 10 bases and J by 6 bases, and 15 bases separated the two germline ends. The CDR3 reads CATSVTRAGELFF. In DNA, the CDR3 is TGTGCCACCTCAGTTACCAGGGCCGGGGAGCTGTTTTTT.

V gene TRBV6-8 combines with J gene TRBJ1-5; 8 positions match TRBD1. V lost 0 bases to trimming and J lost 5 bases; unmatched junction nucleotides: 3. Germline loops: CDR1 MNHGY, CDR2 SAAAGT. The CDR3 has 15 amino acids. CDR3 sequence reads: CASSYSPQGDQPQHF. In DNA, the CDR3 is TGTGCCAGCAGTTACTCTCCACAGGGGGATCAGCCCCAGCATTTT.

The CDR3 reads CASSYSHEGDEKLFF. The DNA of the CDR3 is TGTGCCAGCAGTTATTCCCACGAGGGGGATGAAAAACTGTTTTTT. V usage is TRBV6-8 and J usage is TRBJ1-4; a possible D gene is TRBD1 (6 bases). This CDR3 has 15 amino acids. The germline CDR1 and CDR2 sequences are MNHGY and SAAAGT. The germline V and J ends were trimmed by 3 bases and 6 bases, with 14 bases remaining between them.

The genes are TRBV11-3 and TRBJ2-4; 11 nucleotides match TRBD1. With the DNA end fitting TRBJ2-3 better, the J assignment may be wrong. Germline V gene lookup returns CDR1 SGHNT and CDR2 YENEEA. CDR3 length equals 16 residues. The CDR3 loop reads CASSFSGTGGFDIQYF. CDR3 in DNA: TGTGCCAGCAGCTTTTCCGGGACAGGGGGTTTTGACATTCAGTATTTT.

This chain links TRBV6-8 with TRBJ1-2; 8 bases map to TRBD1. Losses at the gene ends were 7 bases for V and 2 bases for J; bases not matched to a gene: 9. Looked up from germline, CDR1 is MNHGY and CDR2 is SAAAGT. CDR3 length: 15 amino acids. The CDR3 bases are TGTGCCAGCACTTTGACCCGGACAGGGAACTATGGCTACACCTTC. Its protein is CASTLTRTGNYGYTF.

This clone was recorded a few times. The gene calls are TRBV28 and TRBJ1-6; no firm D call. V lost 1 base, J lost 11 bases, and 6 bases lay in between. Germline-derived CDR1 and CDR2 are MDHEN and SYDVKM. The CDR3 is made up of 12 amino acids. This CDR3 is CASSLSQPPLHF. As DNA, the CDR3 is TGTGCCAGCAGTTTATCTCAGCCACCCCTCCACTTT.